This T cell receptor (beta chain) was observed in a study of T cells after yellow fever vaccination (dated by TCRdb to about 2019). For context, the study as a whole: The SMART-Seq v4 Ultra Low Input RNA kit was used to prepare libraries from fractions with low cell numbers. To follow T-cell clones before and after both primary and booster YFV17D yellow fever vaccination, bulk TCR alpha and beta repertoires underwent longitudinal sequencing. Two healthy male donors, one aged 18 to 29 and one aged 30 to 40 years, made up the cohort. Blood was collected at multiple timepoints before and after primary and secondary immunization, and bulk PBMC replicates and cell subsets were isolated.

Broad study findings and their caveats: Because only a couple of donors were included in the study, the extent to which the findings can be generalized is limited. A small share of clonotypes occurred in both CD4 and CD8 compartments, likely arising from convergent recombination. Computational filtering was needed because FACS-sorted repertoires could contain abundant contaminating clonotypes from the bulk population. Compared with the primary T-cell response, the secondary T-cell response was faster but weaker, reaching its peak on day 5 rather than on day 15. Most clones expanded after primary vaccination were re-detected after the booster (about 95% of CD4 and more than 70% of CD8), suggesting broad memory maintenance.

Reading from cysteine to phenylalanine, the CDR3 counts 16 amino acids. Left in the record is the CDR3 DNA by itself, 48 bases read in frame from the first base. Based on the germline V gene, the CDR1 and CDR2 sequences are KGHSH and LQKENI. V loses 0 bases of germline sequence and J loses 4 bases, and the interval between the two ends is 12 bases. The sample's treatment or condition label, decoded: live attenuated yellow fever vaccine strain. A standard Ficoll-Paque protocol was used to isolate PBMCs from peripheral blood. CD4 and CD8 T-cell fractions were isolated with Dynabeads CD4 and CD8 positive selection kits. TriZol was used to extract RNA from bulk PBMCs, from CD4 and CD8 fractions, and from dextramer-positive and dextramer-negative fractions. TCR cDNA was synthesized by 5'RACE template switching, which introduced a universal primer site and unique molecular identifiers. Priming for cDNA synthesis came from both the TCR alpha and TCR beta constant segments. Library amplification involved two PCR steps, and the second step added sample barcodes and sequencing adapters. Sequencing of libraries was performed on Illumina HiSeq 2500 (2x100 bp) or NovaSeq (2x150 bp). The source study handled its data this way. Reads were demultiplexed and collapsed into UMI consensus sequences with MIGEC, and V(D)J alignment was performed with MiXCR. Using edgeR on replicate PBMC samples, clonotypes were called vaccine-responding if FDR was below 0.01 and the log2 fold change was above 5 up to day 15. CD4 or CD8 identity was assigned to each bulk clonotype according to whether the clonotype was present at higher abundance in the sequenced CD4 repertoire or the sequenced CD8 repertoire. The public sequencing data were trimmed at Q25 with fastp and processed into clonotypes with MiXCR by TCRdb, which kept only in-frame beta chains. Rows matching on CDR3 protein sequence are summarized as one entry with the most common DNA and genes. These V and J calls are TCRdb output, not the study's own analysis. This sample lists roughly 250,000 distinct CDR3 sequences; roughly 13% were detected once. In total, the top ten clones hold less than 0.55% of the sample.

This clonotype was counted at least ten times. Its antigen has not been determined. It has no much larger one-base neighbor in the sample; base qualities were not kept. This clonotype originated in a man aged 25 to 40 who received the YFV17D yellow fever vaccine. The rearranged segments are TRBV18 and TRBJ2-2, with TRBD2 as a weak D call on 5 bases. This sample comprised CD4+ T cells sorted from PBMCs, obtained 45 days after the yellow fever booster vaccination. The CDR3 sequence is CASSPPTTRGTGELFF. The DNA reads TGTGCCAGCTCACCACCGACCACCCGGGGCACCGGGGAGCTGTTTTTT.